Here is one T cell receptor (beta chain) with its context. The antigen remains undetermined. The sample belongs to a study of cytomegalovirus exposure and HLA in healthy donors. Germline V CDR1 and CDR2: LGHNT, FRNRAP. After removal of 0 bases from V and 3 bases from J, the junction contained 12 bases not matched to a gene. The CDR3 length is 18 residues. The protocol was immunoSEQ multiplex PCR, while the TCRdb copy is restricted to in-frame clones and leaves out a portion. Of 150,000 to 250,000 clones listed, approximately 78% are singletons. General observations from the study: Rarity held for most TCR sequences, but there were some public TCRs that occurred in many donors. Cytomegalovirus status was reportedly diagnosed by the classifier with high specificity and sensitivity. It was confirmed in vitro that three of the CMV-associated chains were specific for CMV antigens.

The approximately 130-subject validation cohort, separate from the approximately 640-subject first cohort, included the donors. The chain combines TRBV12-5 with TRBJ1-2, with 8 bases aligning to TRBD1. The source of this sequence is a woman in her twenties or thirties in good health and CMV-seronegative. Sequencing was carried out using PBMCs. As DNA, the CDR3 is TGTGCTAGTGGTTTGGTTCTCGCAGGGGGCGATTCTGACTATGGCTACACCTTC. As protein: CASGLVLAGGDSDYGYTF.